One and the same sample provided the 28 T cell receptor beta chains below, sequenced in a study of T cells after yellow fever vaccination. MiXCR was run by TCRdb on the 5' RACE reads, yielding one entry per CDR3 protein. The top ten clones hold roughly a quarter of a sample with tens of thousands of distinct CDR3 sequences, about 6.3% of them seen once. Sequences were derived from CD8+ T cells not binding an NS4B(214-222) dextramer, sorted from PBMCs, sampled 45 days after the first yellow fever vaccination. Source of these receptors: a man younger than 35 who received the YFV17D yellow fever vaccine.

This clonotype was detected a few times. The chain has TRBV27 and TRBJ2-2, with TRBD1 matching 7 bases. The CDR3 length is 18 residues. CDR1 and CDR2 from the germline V gene are MNHEY and SMNVEV (reference sequence). The V and J ends lost 5 bases and 2 bases, in that order; junction bases with no gene match: 14. This CDR3 is CASSVGLGGSENTGELFF. The CDR3 DNA follows: TGTGCCAGCAGTGTGGGTCTAGGGGGCTCAGAAAACACCGGGGAGCTGTTTTTT.

This clonotype was picked up many times. This chain links TRBV13 with TRBJ1-1; TRBD1 is a possible D gene (5 bases). Trimming cost V 2 bases and J 6 bases, with 10 bases left between them. CDR3 length: 13 residues. CDR1 is PRHDT, CDR2 FYEKMQ, per germline (reference sequence). CDR3 DNA: TGTGCCAGCAGCTTACTTGGGGCAGCTGAAGCTTTCTTT. It yields the protein CASSLLGAAEAFF.

The V gene is TRBV27, the J gene TRBJ2-5, with D tentatively TRBD2 (5 bases). V dropped 4 bases and J dropped 5 bases, with 14 bases sitting between them. Looked up from germline, CDR1 is MNHEY and CDR2 is SMNVEV (reference sequence). This CDR3 is built from 14 residues. The CDR3 nucleotides read TGTGCCAGCAGTTCCCGGGGTATTACGGAGACCCAGTACTTC. As protein: CASSSRGITETQYF.

In this sample, this clonotype turned up many times. The gene calls are TRBV12-3 or TRBV12-4 and TRBJ2-3; a weak D match, TRBD2 (5 bases). V gave up 3 bases and J gave up 0 bases, with 10 bases separating them. There are 15 residues in the CDR3. CDR3 in amino acids: CASSFWETSTDTQYF. In DNA form, the CDR3 reads TGTGCCAGCAGTTTTTGGGAGACGAGCACAGATACGCAGTATTTT.

Ten or more counts support this clonotype. The genes are TRBV4-2 and TRBJ2-1; 9 bases align to TRBD2. The V gene end was trimmed by 0 bases and the J gene end by 6 bases; junction bases not matched to a gene: 3. CDR1 LGHNA and CDR2 YNFKEQ come from the germline V gene. This CDR3 comprises 15 residues. Written as DNA, the CDR3 is TGTGCCAGCAGCCAAGAGCCGGGACTAGCCAATGAGCAGTTCTTC. Encoded protein: CASSQEPGLANEQFF.

V is TRBV27 and J is TRBJ2-6; 9 positions match TRBD1. Germline V gives CDR1 MNHEY, CDR2 SMNVEV (reference sequence). V dropped 2 bases and J dropped 2; count of bases not matched to a gene: 7. The CDR3 is 18 amino acids. DNA for the CDR3: TGTGCCAGCAGTTTAACCTGGACAGGGGCCGCTGGGGCCAACGTCCTGACTTTC. Translated: CASSLTWTGAAGANVLTF.

This rearrangement joins TRBV7-9 to TRBJ1-3; TRBD1 might be the D (5 bases). CDR3 size: 16 residues. From germline, CDR1 is SEHNR and CDR2 FQNEAQ (reference sequence). Trimming shortened V by 1 base and J by 0 bases, and 10 bases separated the two germline ends. The CDR3: CASSLVGGPSGNTIYF. For the CDR3, the DNA is TGTGCCAGCAGCTTAGTCGGGGGTCCCTCTGGAAACACCATATATTTT.

V and J are TRBV15 and TRBJ1-6; D not resolved. V lost 0 bases and J lost 9, with 6 bases in between. Looked up from germline, CDR1 is LNHNV and CDR2 is YYDKDF (reference sequence). This CDR3 contains 13 residues. CDR3 sequence reads: CATSREKGSPLHF. CDR3 coding DNA: TGTGCCACCAGCAGAGAGAAGGGTTCACCCCTCCACTTT.

The chain couples TRBV11-1 to TRBJ2-7; 12 bases are shared with TRBD2. CDR1 is SGHAT, CDR2 FQDESV, per germline (reference sequence). V trimming: 5 bases; J trimming: 6 bases; junction bases outside the gene matches: 17. The CDR3 extends over 18 amino acids. Written as DNA, the CDR3 is TGTGCCAGCAGCGCGGGACTAGCGGGCGCCTTAAGGGAACCCGAGCAGTACTTC. This codes for CASSAGLAGALREPEQYF. The whole variable domain, filled in from reference TRBV11-1 and TRBJ2-7, reads EAEVAQSPRYKITEKSQAVAFWCDPISGHATLYWYRQILGQGPELLVQFQDESVVDDSQLPKDRFSAERLKGVDSTLKIQPAELGDSAMYLCASSAGLAGALREPEQYFGPGTRLTVT.

In regard to this clonotype: This may be a read error: a much more frequent sequence differs by one nucleotide. The chain joins TRBV9 to TRBJ1-4, with a weak D call TRBD1 (6 bases). This CDR3 has 14 amino acids. The germline V gene has CDR1 SGDLS and CDR2 YYNGEE. CDR3 in amino acids: CGSSPAGAREKLFF. CDR3 DNA sequence: TGTGGCAGCAGCCCAGCAGGGGCGAGAGAAAAACTGTTTTTT.

This clonotype has a count of ten or more. The chain has TRBV5-1 and TRBJ2-7, with 10 bases fitting TRBD2. The CDR3 length is 15 residues. Per the germline V gene, CDR1 is SGHRS and CDR2 is YFSETQ. J gave up 2 bases and V 0 bases, and 2 bases lay outside the gene matches. Written as DNA, the CDR3 is TGCGCCAGCAGCTTGGACCTAGCGGGGGCCTACGAGCAGTACTTC. It specifies CASSLDLAGAYEQYF.

Ten or more counts support this clonotype. V gene TRBV24-1 combines with J gene TRBJ2-1, with TRBD2 matching 8 bases. In germline, CDR1 is KGHDR, CDR2 SFDVKD. V lost 4 bases, J lost 5 bases, and 12 bases stayed unmatched. The CDR3 contains 17 residues. CDR3: CATSDSLASGLNNEQFF. CDR3 nucleotide sequence: TGTGCCACCAGTGACAGCCTCGCTAGCGGGCTCAACAATGAGCAGTTCTTC.

This clonotype was counted between two and nine times. The CDR3 DNA sequence: TGTGCCAGCAGCTCAACCGACCGGGGGTACGAGCAGTACGTC. This codes for CASSSTDRGYEQYV. This chain uses TRBV7-6 with TRBJ2-7; possible D gene TRBD2, 6 bases. The CDR3 sequence is 14 residues long. Germline V gives CDR1 SGHVS, CDR2 FNYEAQ. Trimming took 4 bases from V and 4 from J, leaving 14 bases between them.

This clonotype was seen ten or more times. The chain couples TRBV4-3 to TRBJ2-1; 8 bases match TRBD1. Germline-derived CDR1 and CDR2 are LGHNA and YSLEER. The CDR3 loop spans 19 amino acids. The V and J ends lost 0 bases and 3 bases, in that order; junction bases with no gene match: 13. CDR3 sequence (DNA): TGCGCCAGCAGCCAAGAGAGGTTAATGACAGGGGTTGTCTACAATGAGCAGTTCTTC. Its protein product is CASSQERLMTGVVYNEQFF.

This clonotype was picked up many times. The rearrangement links TRBV4-2 to TRBJ2-2, with TRBD1 identical over 7 bases. The CDR3 covers 18 residues. The V and J ends lost 0 bases and 1 base, in that order; junction bases with no gene match: 8. Germline lookup yields CDR1 LGHNA and CDR2 YNFKEQ. The DNA of the CDR3 is TGTGCCAGCAGCCAAGAGGGTTCCAGGACAGGGAACACCGGGGAGCTGTTTTTT. Translating gives CASSQEGSRTGNTGELFF.

This clonotype was detected only a few times. The chain recombines TRBV12-3 or TRBV12-4 with TRBJ2-2; D may match TRBD1 or TRBD2 (5 bases each). V was trimmed by 1 base and J by 7 bases, leaving 10 bases between them. The CDR3 has 14 amino acids. CDR3 nucleotides: TGTGCCAGCAGTTTAGAGGGGAGAGGCGGGGAGCTGTTTTTT. This codes for CASSLEGRGGELFF.

The table lists this clonotype with many counts. This chain uses TRBV12-3 or TRBV12-4 with TRBJ2-2; the match to TRBD2 covers 7 bases. Germline trimming cut 3 bases from V and 4 bases from J; bases unmatched to any gene: 5. The CDR3 is 15 amino acids. The CDR3, as DNA: TGTGCCAGCAGTTTCCGGGGGGAAGGCACCGGGGAGCTGTTTTTT. Its protein product is CASSFRGEGTGELFF.

This sequence joins TRBV5-4 and TRBJ2-1; D unclear. This CDR3 is built from 10 residues. The germline V gene encodes CDR1 SGHNT and CDR2 YYREEE (reference sequence). V shed 7 bases and J shed 9 bases, with 8 bases lying between them. The CDR3 nucleotides are TGTGCCAGCGGCAAAAGTGAGCAGTTCTTC. Translation gives CASGKSEQFF.

V gene TRBV9 combines with J gene TRBJ2-3; tentatively, D is TRBD2 (5 bases). The length of the CDR3 is 12 residues. The germline gives CDR1 SGDLS, CDR2 YYNGEE. V lost 4 bases and J lost 5, with 8 bases in between. The CDR3 here is CASSSGRDTQYF. Written as DNA, the CDR3 is TGTGCCAGCAGCTCGGGGAGAGATACGCAGTATTTT.

This clonotype was counted between two and nine times. This chain uses TRBV27 with TRBJ1-1; 9 bases line up with TRBD1. Germline V CDR1 and CDR2: MNHEY, SMNVEV (reference sequence). CDR3 length: 13 amino acids. Trimming removed 2 bases from V and 10 bases from J; junction bases left unmatched: 5. CDR3 sequence (DNA): TGTGCCAGCAGTTTAACACAGGGGGCGCTAGCTTTCTTT. Its translation is CASSLTQGALAFF.

Points on this clonotype: A much larger clone sits a single nucleotide away, making a read error possible. The chain recombines TRBV7-3 with TRBJ2-5, with D possibly TRBD2 on 5 matching bases. From germline, CDR1 is SGHTA and CDR2 FQGTGA. The CDR3 is 15 amino acids. V was trimmed by 6 bases and J by 1 base, leaving 15 bases between them. CDR3 coding DNA: TGTGCCAGCAGTTGGAACGGGGAACCCCAAGAGACCCAGTACTTC. Its protein product is CASSWNGEPQETQYF.

The chain employs TRBV5-4 and TRBJ1-4; D is uncertain. Germline V CDR1 and CDR2: SGHNT, YYREEE (reference sequence). Trimming stripped 4 bases from V and 4 bases from J, with 11 bases between. This CDR3 is built from 14 residues. CDR3 coding DNA: TGTGCCAGCAGCGCCGGGGAAGATAATGAAAAACTGTTTTTT. As protein: CASSAGEDNEKLFF.

This clonotype showed up just a few times. The chain has TRBV6-5 and TRBJ2-2; D gene uncertain. Germline-derived CDR1 and CDR2 are MNHEY and SVGAGI. Trimming shortened V by 0 bases and J by 9 bases, and 5 bases separated the two germline ends. CDR3 length: 12 residues. Here the CDR3 DNA reads TGTGCCAGCAGTTACTCTCTCTGGGAGCTGTTTTTT. This gives the protein CASSYSLWELFF.

In its sample, this clonotype was seen many times. The V call is TRBV29-1, the J call TRBJ2-7; no definite D call. The CDR3 contains 12 residues. CDR1 is SQVTM, CDR2 ANQGSEA, per germline. V lost 5 bases and J lost 3, with 11 bases in between. The DNA of the CDR3 is TGCAGCGTTCTCCTACCGGGCTACGAGCAGTACTTC. It encodes CSVLLPGYEQYF.

Ten or more counts support this clonotype. The chain carries TRBV4-1 and TRBJ2-2; 8 positions match TRBD1. This CDR3 is 17 amino acids long. V lost 1 base and J lost 0; bases outside the gene matches: 4. Germline lookup yields CDR1 MGHRA and CDR2 YSYEKL. CDR3: CASSQVAGQANTGELFF. The CDR3 region has the DNA TGCGCCAGCAGCCAAGTTGCGGGACAGGCGAACACCGGGGAGCTGTTTTTT.

This clonotype was seen at least ten times. The chain combines TRBV2 with TRBJ1-2; 11 bases match TRBD1. The trim removed 6 bases at V and 7 bases at J, leaving 1 base unmatched. CDR1 SNHLY and CDR2 FYNNEI come from the germline V gene. The length of the CDR3 is 12 residues. CDR3 amino acids: CASRDRGPGYTF. The CDR3 region has the DNA TGTGCCAGCAGGGACAGGGGGCCTGGCTACACCTTC. Drawing the rest from reference TRBV2 and TRBJ1-2, the complete variable domain is EPEVTQTPSHQVTQMGQEVILRCVPISNHLYFYWYRQILGQKVEFLVSFYNNEISEKSEIFDDQFSVERPDGSNFTLKIRSTKLEDSAMYFCASRDRGPGYTFGSGTRLTVV.

CDR3 region: CASSQEAGGVLETQYF. In DNA, the CDR3 is TGCGCCAGCAGCCAAGAAGCGGGGGGGGTATTAGAGACCCAGTACTTC. This chain joins TRBV4-1 and TRBJ2-5; TRBD2 matches at 10 bases. CDR3 length: 16 amino acids. V dropped 0 bases and J dropped 4; count of bases not matched to a gene: 5. Germline V lookup: CDR1 MGHRA, CDR2 YSYEKL.

Only a few counts were recorded for this clonotype. The gene calls are TRBV6-1 and TRBJ1-2, with D tentatively TRBD1 (5 bases). Per germline, CDR1 MNHNS and CDR2 SASEGT. The CDR3 consists of 15 residues. The V and J ends lost 5 bases and 4 bases respectively, with 17 bases between them. The CDR3 region has the DNA TGTGCCAGCAGTCGCCAGGGAGGGCGCGGCTATGGCTACACCTTC. Residues: CASSRQGGRGYGYTF.